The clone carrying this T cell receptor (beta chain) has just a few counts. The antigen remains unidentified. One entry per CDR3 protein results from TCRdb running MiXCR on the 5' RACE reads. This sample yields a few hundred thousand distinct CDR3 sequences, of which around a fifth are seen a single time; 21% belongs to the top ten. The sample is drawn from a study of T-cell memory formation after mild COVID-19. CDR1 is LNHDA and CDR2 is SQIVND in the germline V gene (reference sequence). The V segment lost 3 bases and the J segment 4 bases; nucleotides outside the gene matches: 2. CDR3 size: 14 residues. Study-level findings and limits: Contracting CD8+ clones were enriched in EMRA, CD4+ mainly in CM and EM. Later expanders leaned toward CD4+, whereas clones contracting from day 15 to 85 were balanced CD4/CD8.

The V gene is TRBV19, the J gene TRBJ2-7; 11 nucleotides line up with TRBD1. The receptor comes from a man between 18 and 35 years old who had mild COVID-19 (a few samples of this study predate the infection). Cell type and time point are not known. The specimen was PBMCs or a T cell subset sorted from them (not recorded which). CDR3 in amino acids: CASSMDRGQYEQYF. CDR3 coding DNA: TGTGCCAGTAGTATGGACAGGGGGCAGTACGAGCAGTACTTC.